The 18 T cell receptor beta chains in this list originate from one sample, sequenced in a study of blood T cell repertoires in COVID-19 (dated by TCRdb to 2020 to 2022). Libraries were built with the immunoSEQ multiplex PCR assay. The clones in this table, taken by TCRdb from immuneACCESS, are in-frame only. Not every clone is retained; where verified, under half of the shortfall comes from an unresolved V gene, and the cause of the rest is unknown. A total of around 35,000 clones appear in this sample, around 87% of them only once. The ten largest clonotypes hold about 63% of the sample. Sequenced input: peripheral blood. These receptors were obtained from a man in his 70s with acute or convalescent COVID-19.

The V call is TRBV19, the J call TRBJ2-1, with D maybe TRBD1 (6 bases). This CDR3 comprises 13 residues. Trimming removed 3 bases at V and 5 bases at J, with 8 bases between. From germline, CDR1 is LNHDA and CDR2 SQIVND (reference sequence). The CDR3 region has the DNA TGTGCCAGTAGTATCGGACAGAACAATGAGCAGTTCTTC. Protein: CASSIGQNNEQFF.

The rearrangement uses TRBV19 and TRBJ2-3, with TRBD2 identical over 12 bases. CDR3 length: 18 amino acids. From germline, CDR1 is LNHDA and CDR2 SQIVND (reference sequence). With 3 bases clipped from V and 2 bases from J, the junction kept 9 bases outside the gene matches. The CDR3 DNA follows: TGTGCCAGTAGTATTGGGCTAGCGGGGGGGCGCTCCACAGATACGCAGTATTTT. Translation gives CASSIGLAGGRSTDTQYF.

The chain carries TRBV28 and TRBJ1-1, with D uncertain. CDR1 is MDHEN and CDR2 is SYDVKM in the germline V gene. The CDR3 contains 10 residues. Trimming removed 8 bases at V and 7 bases at J, with 8 bases between. CDR3 bases: TGTGCCAGCGGAGCGGTTGAAGCTTTCTTT. It codes for CASGAVEAFF. Full variable domain (rest looked up from reference TRBV28 and TRBJ1-1): DVKVTQSSRYLVKRTGEKVFLECVQDMDHENMFWYRQDPGLGLRLIYFSYDVKMKEKGDIPEGYSVSREKKERFSLILESASTNQTSMYLCASGAVEAFFGQGTRLTVV.

The chain recombines TRBV19 with TRBJ2-3; D is perhaps TRBD2 (5 bases). V gave up 3 bases and J gave up 4 bases, with 14 bases separating them. This CDR3 is built from 15 residues. The germline CDR1 and CDR2 sequences are LNHDA and SQIVND (reference sequence). CDR3 region: CASSIGVLRPDTQYF. In nucleotides, the CDR3 is TGTGCCAGTAGTATCGGGGTACTTCGACCAGATACGCAGTATTTT.

The chain is built from TRBV7-2 and TRBJ2-7; 12 nucleotides agree with TRBD1. V lost 2 bases, J lost 6 bases, and 2 bases stayed unmatched. This CDR3 has 14 residues. Germline V lookup: CDR1 SGHTA, CDR2 FQGNSA. CDR3 region: CASSLRDRGPEQYF. CDR3 sequence (DNA): TGTGCCAGCAGCTTAAGGGACAGGGGGCCCGAGCAGTACTTC.

The gene calls are TRBV7-2 and TRBJ1-1; 7 nucleotides agree with TRBD1. The CDR3 extends over 15 amino acids. From germline, CDR1 is SGHTA and CDR2 FQGNSA. J lost 1 base, V lost 5 bases, and 7 bases had no gene match. CDR3 sequence: CASSPGGSRNTEAFF. The CDR3 DNA reads TGTGCCAGCAGCCCAGGGGGTTCGAGGAACACTGAAGCTTTCTTT. The full variable domain, rest sourced from reference TRBV7-2 and TRBJ1-1, is GAGVSQSPSNKVTEKGKDVELRCDPISGHTALYWYRQSLGQGLEFLIYFQGNSAPDKSGLPSDRFSAERTGGSVSTLTIQRTQQEDSAVYLCASSPGGSRNTEAFFGQGTRLTVV.

The chain recombines TRBV6-1 with TRBJ2-7; D may be TRBD1 (6 bases). Germline V gene data show CDR1 as MNHNS and CDR2 as SASEGT. V dropped 1 base and J dropped 0 bases, with 16 bases sitting between them. This CDR3 region has 17 residues. The CDR3 spells CASSEDFNTGNSYEQYF. Here the CDR3 DNA reads TGTGCCAGCAGTGAAGATTTTAACACAGGGAACTCCTACGAGCAGTACTTC.

This chain links TRBV18 with TRBJ2-5; 9 bases map to TRBD1. Germline V gene lookup returns CDR1 KGHSH and CDR2 LQKENI. Unmatched junction bases numbered 10, after V lost 4 bases and J lost 4 bases. The CDR3 is 16 residues long. For the CDR3, the DNA is TGTGCCAGCTCACGGGCAGCACAGGGGGCGGGAGAGACCCAGTACTTC. It is translated as CASSRAAQGAGETQYF.

This clone was found many times. The chain combines TRBV5-6 with TRBJ1-2; 7 positions match TRBD1. The CDR3 extends over 14 amino acids. The ends lost 2 bases at V and 5 bases at J; junction bases unmatched: 6. Germline values: CDR1 SGHDT, CDR2 YYEEEE. CDR3 nucleotide sequence: TGTGCCAGCAGCTTCATAGGGGGCGGATATGGCTACACCTTC. Protein sequence: CASSFIGGGYGYTF. Using reference TRBV5-6 and TRBJ1-2 for the parts outside the CDR3, the full variable domain is DAGVTQSPTHLIKTRGQQVTLRCSPKSGHDTVSWYQQALGQGPQFIFQYYEEEERQRGNFPDRFSGHQFPNYSSELNVNALLLGDSALYLCASSFIGGGYGYTFGSGTRLTVV.

The CDR3 protein is CASSSEPGGTGELFF. The DNA of the CDR3 is TGTGCCAGCAGCTCTGAGCCAGGGGGCACCGGGGAGCTGTTTTTT. The chain carries TRBV6-4 and TRBJ2-2, with TRBD1 matching 7 bases. CDR1 is MRHNA and CDR2 is SNTAGT in the germline V gene. This CDR3 has 15 amino acids. The V segment lost 6 bases and the J segment 4 bases; nucleotides outside the gene matches: 8.

The chain is built from TRBV7-2 and TRBJ2-7; 7 bases map to TRBD2. Germline V gene sequence: CDR1 SGHTA, CDR2 FQGNSA. The CDR3 covers 14 residues. V shed 1 base, J shed 1 base, and the junction held 1 base outside the gene matches. Written as DNA, the CDR3 is TGTGCCAGCAGCTTAGGGACTAGATCCTACGAGCAGTACTTC. The encoded protein is CASSLGTRSYEQYF.

The chain recombines TRBV7-2 with TRBJ2-7; perhaps TRBD2 as D (6 bases). The germline V gene encodes CDR1 SGHTA and CDR2 FQGNSA. V shed 3 bases and J shed 7 bases, with 13 bases lying between them. CDR3 length: 13 residues. Here the CDR3 DNA reads TGTGCCAGCAGCTTGGAACGGGGGTGGGAGCAGTACTTC. Amino acids: CASSLERGWEQYF.

The genes are TRBV7-9 and TRBJ2-3, with a tentative D call TRBD2 (6 bases). V lost 4 bases, J lost 6 bases, and 14 bases lay in between. The CDR3 contains 14 residues. The V gene's germline CDR1 is SEHNR and CDR2 FQNEAQ (reference sequence). The CDR3: CASSSGTFTDTQYF. In nucleotides, the CDR3 is TGTGCCAGCAGCTCCGGGACTTTTACGGATACGCAGTATTTT.

The chain links TRBV10-3 to TRBJ2-5; TRBD1 aligns across 11 bases. V shed 10 bases and J 10 bases; nucleotides not matched to a gene: 17. This CDR3 spans 15 amino acids. The germline gives CDR1 ENHRY, CDR2 SYGVKD. The CDR3 DNA reads TGTGCCACCAACGGGGACAGGGGGTTTGGTCAGATCCAGTACTTC. It translates to CATNGDRGFGQIQYF.

The rearrangement joins TRBV19 to TRBJ2-1; 13 nucleotides match TRBD2. Germline trimming cut 5 bases from V and 7 bases from J; bases unmatched to any gene: 5. Germline V CDR1 and CDR2: LNHDA, SQIVND (reference sequence). This CDR3 contains 15 residues. The CDR3 loop is CASSAPGLAGNEQFF. Here the CDR3 DNA reads TGTGCCAGTAGTGCTCCGGGACTAGCGGGGAATGAGCAGTTCTTC.

This clone was recorded once. The CDR3, as DNA: TGTGCCACCAGTGATTTGACAGGGGCCATTCAGCATTTT. This codes for CATSDLTGAIQHF. The rearrangement joins TRBV24-1 to TRBJ1-5, with 7 nucleotides matching TRBD1. This CDR3 spans 13 amino acids. The trim removed 0 bases at V and 13 bases at J, leaving 5 bases unmatched. The germline gives CDR1 KGHDR, CDR2 SFDVKD.

The J gene is TRBJ2-1, the V gene TRBV7-8, with TRBD2 as a possible D gene (6 bases). Trimming pared 5 bases from V and 8 bases from J, leaving 13 bases between. There are 13 residues in the CDR3. The germline CDR1 and CDR2 sequences are SGHVS and FQNEAQ. The CDR3 reads CASSVGGLDEQFF. CDR3 in DNA: TGTGCCAGCAGCGTTGGGGGACTGGATGAGCAGTTCTTC.

The chain has TRBV9 and TRBJ2-2; no firm D call. The CDR3 length is 13 residues. V was pared by 0 bases and J by 6 bases, with 6 bases between. Germline values: CDR1 SGDLS, CDR2 YYNGEE. CDR3 in DNA: TGTGCCAGCAGCGTAGCTCTCTCCGGGGAGCTGTTTTTT. It yields the protein CASSVALSGELFF.